This T cell receptor beta chain is from a study of T cell responses to AZD1222 COVID-19 vaccine (dated by TCRdb to about 2021). For context, the study as a whole: TCR sequencing was performed for about 250 trial participants, of whom about 200 were given two doses of AZD1222 and around 25 were given two doses of MenACWY control vaccine. Trial participants were enrolled into age subgroups of 18-55, 56-69 and 70-plus years, which contained approximately 150, 28 and 58 TCR-sequenced participants, respectively. The study at large found these results: In the small 56-69-year group, the increase in depth fell short of significance, most likely because of low power. Reportedly, almost half of the unique spike-specific TCRs recognized epitopes lying outside the regions that are mutated in the B.1.351 and B.1.1.7 variants. Participants were mostly white British and included more females than males, and it was suggested by the authors that clonal diversity may have been underestimated. Spike-specific TCR breadth and depth rose significantly after two AZD1222 doses compared with day 0 and with MenACWY recipients. The vaccine-associated CD4 TCRs covered the entire spike protein, and the dominant responses fell in regions 160-218 and 743-854. Because no samples from the day 14 peak response were available, repertoires could be characterized only after the peak T cell response. Conclusions about previously exposed vaccinees were limited because only a handful of AZD1222 recipients were SARS-CoV-2 seropositive at baseline.

Taken with the paper, the label for time point translates to: about 28 days (+/-7) after the second vaccine dose. Because spike-specific TCR depth and breadth did not differ between the two schedules, AZD1222 recipients who got a second dose at roughly 4 weeks were pooled with those who got a second dose at roughly 12 weeks. Samples from vaccinated people were obtained from the UK trials COV001 and COV002, which included a single-blind randomized controlled phase 2/3 trial of AZD1222 (ChAdOx1 nCoV-19) in healthy adults. For TCRbeta chain sequencing, PBMC samples from trial participants were taken at day 0 and at day 28 after the second dose. The CDR3 regions of human TCRbeta chains were subjected to immunosequencing. As for the authors' bioinformatics: Repertoire TCRs were checked for matches against a reference library of SARS-CoV-2-specific TCRs that had been generated using the MIRA antigen-specificity platform. Breadth was defined as the fraction of unique TCRs that were SARS-CoV-2-associated, and depth was defined as the fraction of total T cells that were SARS-CoV-2-associated. Using the MIRA data, each spike-specific TCR was mapped to the spike region that the TCR reacts to and placed in a CD4 or CD8 class. Log10-transformed breadth and depth values were compared by one-way ANOVA with Sidak's multiple comparisons tests. TCRdb obtained this table from immuneACCESS and retained in-frame rearrangements with V and J assigned. These tables miss some clones; where compared with another copy, unresolved V genes account for less than half of the shortfall, and the remainder is unexplained. Clone size and V and J calls were adopted from that table, with D and trimming inferred from the DNA. Within this sample are about 90,000 clones, with approximately 81% of them counted one time only. The top ten clones comprise roughly 4.5% of the sample.

CDR1 is given as ENHRY and CDR2 as SYGVKD, both from the germline V gene. V is pared back by 0 bases and J by 3 bases, with 9 bases lying between the germline termini. The CDR3 covers 15 residues, taking in both the cysteine and the phenylalanine. CDR3 DNA only is kept here, 45 bases in frame from base 1. Only one count was recorded for this clone. No cognate antigen has been identified for it. Nothing much larger sits one base from this clone, and base qualities are not available. The sample was peripheral blood, taken 28 days after the second AZD1222 dose. This chain is built from TRBV10-3 and TRBJ2-1, with a tentative D gene TRBD2 over 5 matching bases. The clonotype comes from an adult who received the AZD1222 COVID-19 vaccine. The nucleotides read TGTGCCATCAGTGAGTCCGAGGGAAACTACAATGAGCAGTTCTTC. This yields the protein CAISESEGNYNEQFF.